Following are 11 T cell receptor beta chains from one sample sequenced in a study of cytomegalovirus exposure and HLA in healthy donors. TCRdb's copy holds only in-frame clones and misses some; the assay was immunoSEQ multiplex PCR. The sample has 180,000 or so clones, approximately 86% seen once. Sequenced: PBMCs. These receptors were obtained from a man aged 30 to 39 in good health and CMV-seropositive.

This rearrangement joins TRBV13 to TRBJ2-2; D may match TRBD1 or TRBD2 (5 bases each). The V end was cut by 2 bases, the J end by 2 bases, with 6 bases between. The CDR3 is 14 amino acids. Germline values: CDR1 PRHDT, CDR2 FYEKMQ (reference sequence). CDR3 amino acids: CASSLRDNTGELFF. The CDR3 DNA reads TGTGCCAGCAGCTTACGGGACAACACCGGGGAGCTGTTTTTT.

The chain is built from TRBV6-5 and TRBJ2-7; 10 nucleotides match TRBD1. Unmatched junction bases numbered 2, after V lost 5 bases and J lost 4 bases. The CDR3 spans 13 residues. The germline V gene encodes CDR1 MNHEY and CDR2 SVGAGI. The DNA of the CDR3 is TGTGCCAGCAGTCGGGACAGGGGTTACGAGCAGTACTTC. It translates to CASSRDRGYEQYF.

Only a few counts were recorded for this clone. The chain combines TRBV2 with TRBJ1-1; D is uncertain. Germline CDR1 is SNHLY and CDR2 is FYNNEI. V was clipped by 4 bases and J by 4 bases, with 10 bases between them. This CDR3 has 13 amino acids. The CDR3, as DNA: TGTGCCAGCAGTGGGGAAGTCGGCACTGAAGCTTTCTTT. Its protein product is CASSGEVGTEAFF.

The chain joins TRBV5-1 to TRBJ2-5; TRBD1 might be the D (5 bases). The ends were cut back, 6 bases at V and 5 bases at J, with 14 bases in the middle. CDR3 size: 13 residues. Germline loops: CDR1 SGHRS, CDR2 YFSETQ. The CDR3 spells CASIRESGETQYF. CDR3 DNA sequence: TGCGCCAGCATCCGTGAGTCAGGGGAGACCCAGTACTTC.

The V and J genes are TRBV11-2 and TRBJ1-1, with D possibly TRBD1 on 6 matching bases. Germline-derived CDR1 and CDR2 are SGHAT and FQNNGV. The CDR3 has 14 residues. Trimming pared 5 bases from V and 9 bases from J, leaving 19 bases between. In DNA form, the CDR3 reads TGTGCCAGCAGCGAAAACCTACAGGGAGGTAAAGCTTTCTTT. Protein product: CASSENLQGGKAFF.

This clone was seen only once. The chain combines TRBV15 with TRBJ1-3; unclear D gene. The CDR3 is made up of 11 amino acids. With 8 bases removed from V and 4 bases from J, the gap between germline ends came to 6 bases. Per the germline V gene, CDR1 is LNHNV and CDR2 is YYDKDF (reference sequence). This CDR3 is CATQMGNTIYF. For the CDR3, the DNA is TGTGCCACCCAAATGGGAAACACCATATATTTT.

This clone occurred a few times. The chain employs TRBV6-5 and TRBJ1-5, with D possibly TRBD1 on 6 matching bases. Germline values: CDR1 MNHEY, CDR2 SVGAGI. The CDR3 runs 13 residues. The V end lost 10 bases, the J end lost 4 bases, and 14 bases lay between the germline ends. The CDR3 is CATRQVLNQPQHF. DNA for the CDR3: TGTGCCACACGACAGGTGTTAAATCAGCCCCAGCATTTT.

The V and J genes are TRBV9 and TRBJ1-1; D unresolved. CDR1 and CDR2 from the germline V gene are SGDLS and YYNGEE. The CDR3 is made up of 13 amino acids. V was shortened by 4 bases and J by 2 bases, with 9 bases between the two germline ends. CDR3 protein: CASSSGLNTEAFF. In nucleotides, the CDR3 is TGTGCCAGCAGCTCCGGGTTAAACACTGAAGCTTTCTTT.

V and J are TRBV4-1 and TRBJ2-7; 8 positions match TRBD1. Germline V gives CDR1 MGHRA, CDR2 YSYEKL. The trim removed 0 bases at V and 7 bases at J, leaving 5 bases unmatched. The CDR3 spans 14 residues. For the CDR3, the DNA is TGCGCCAGCAGCCAAGACCAGGGGGCAAGGGAGCAGTACTTC. Translating gives CASSQDQGAREQYF.

This clone was observed a single time. The rearrangement links TRBV7-2 to TRBJ2-2; D is unresolved. Trimming cost V 5 bases and J 6 bases, with 10 bases left between them. Germline-derived CDR1 and CDR2 are SGHTA and FQGNSA. This CDR3 spans 13 amino acids. The CDR3: CASSPAGPGELFF. The CDR3 DNA follows: TGTGCCAGCAGCCCTGCAGGACCCGGGGAGCTGTTTTTT. The complete variable domain, with remaining parts taken from reference TRBV7-2 and TRBJ2-2, reads GAGVSQSPSNKVTEKGKDVELRCDPISGHTALYWYRQSLGQGLEFLIYFQGNSAPDKSGLPSDRFSAERTGGSVSTLTIQRTQQEDSAVYLCASSPAGPGELFFGEGSRLTVL.

The chain couples TRBV5-1 to TRBJ2-7; 9 nucleotides agree with TRBD1. There are 15 residues in the CDR3. The germline gives CDR1 SGHRS, CDR2 YFSETQ. V shed 5 bases, J shed 0 bases, and the junction held 6 bases outside the gene matches. The CDR3 DNA sequence: TGCGCCAGCAGAACCGGGACAGGGAGCTCCTACGAGCAGTACTTC. Protein sequence: CASRTGTGSSYEQYF.